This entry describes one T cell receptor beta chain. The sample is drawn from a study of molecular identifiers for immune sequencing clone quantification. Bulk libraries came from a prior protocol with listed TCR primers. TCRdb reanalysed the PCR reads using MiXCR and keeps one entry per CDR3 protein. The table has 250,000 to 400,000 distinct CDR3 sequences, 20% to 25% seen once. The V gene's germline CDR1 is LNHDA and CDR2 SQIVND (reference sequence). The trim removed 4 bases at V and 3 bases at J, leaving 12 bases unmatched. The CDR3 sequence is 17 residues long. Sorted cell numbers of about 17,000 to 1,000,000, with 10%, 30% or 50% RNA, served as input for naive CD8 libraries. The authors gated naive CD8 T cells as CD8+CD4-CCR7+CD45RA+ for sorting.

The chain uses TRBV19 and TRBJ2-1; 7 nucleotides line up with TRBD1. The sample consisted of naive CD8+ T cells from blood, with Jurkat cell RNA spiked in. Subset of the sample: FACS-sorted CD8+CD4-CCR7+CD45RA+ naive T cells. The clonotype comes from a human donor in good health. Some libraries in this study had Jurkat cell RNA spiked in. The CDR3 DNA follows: TGTGCCAGTAGTACGTCGGGACAGTACCCTTTCTACAATGAGCAGTTCTTC. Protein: CASSTSGQYPFYNEQFF.